The clone carrying this TCR beta chain has just one count. The sample originates from a study of blood T cell repertoires in COVID-19. About the study: Both acute and convalescent COVID-19 samples were obtained from the United States, Italy and Spain.

The assay was immunoSEQ multiplex PCR, and TCRdb's table has in-frame clones only and misses some. The sample lists 59,000 or so clones, less than 90% occurring once. V trimming: 1 base; J trimming: 12 bases; junction bases outside the gene matches: 5. CDR3 size: 12 residues. Germline V gives CDR1 SGHNT, CDR2 YYREEE (reference sequence). The material sequenced was peripheral blood. The chain carries TRBV5-4 and TRBJ1-1; 8 bases are a match to TRBD1. This clonotype was obtained from a human donor in a cohort sampled during active COVID-19. CDR3 sequence: CASSLQGARTFF. The CDR3 bases are TGTGCCAGCAGCTTGCAGGGGGCGCGAACTTTCTTT.